The rows below give T cell receptor beta chains drawn from one sample of a study of blood T cell repertoires in COVID-19. Sequencing used immunoSEQ multiplex PCR; TCRdb keeps in-frame clones, though not all of them. This sample has around 15,000 clones, with around 88% found just once. Material for sequencing was peripheral blood. Source of these receptors: a human donor in a cohort sampled during active COVID-19. Each CDR3 is given with its conserved first and last residue.

length: 15; J: TRBJ2-7; V: TRBV15; CDR3: CATSLKVAASYEQYF
length: 14; J: TRBJ2-2; V: TRBV15; CDR3: CATSRETSAGELFF
length: 15; J: TRBJ2-5; V: TRBV5-6; CDR3: CASSLFGQAGETQYF
length: 18; J: TRBJ1-3; V: TRBV4-1; CDR3: CASSQGTRTRASGNTIYF
length: 15; J: TRBJ2-7; V: TRBV7-2; CDR3: CASSLGGQRPYEQYF
length: 15; J: TRBJ1-2; V: TRBV28; CDR3: CASLDRGSWGYGYTF
length: 15; J: TRBJ2-7; V: TRBV11-2; CDR3: CASSTQLAGAGEQYF
length: 14; J: TRBJ2-3; V: TRBV9; CDR3: CASSAAYRGDTQYF
length: 15; J: TRBJ1-4; V: TRBV15; CDR3: CATSRDGRGDEKLFF
length: 18; J: TRBJ2-1; V: TRBV28; CDR3: CASGLAGLLTPSYNEQFF
length: 15; J: TRBJ2-7; V: TRBV27; CDR3: CASSLSRTGSLEQYF
length: 12; J: TRBJ1-5; V: TRBV19; CDR3: CASRGGNQPQHF
length: 15; J: TRBJ2-7; V: TRBV5-8; CDR3: CASSLVGQGLYEQYF
length: 14; J: TRBJ1-6; V: TRBV2; CDR3: CATRRTVNNSPLHF
length: 15; J: TRBJ2-1; V: TRBV13; CDR3: CASSPGTSGTYEQFF
length: 13; J: TRBJ1-1; V: TRBV6-5; CDR3: CASRREGNTEAFF
length: 14; J: TRBJ1-6; V: TRBV7-2; CDR3: CASSFQGGNSPLHF
length: 14; J: TRBJ1-3; V: TRBV7-8; CDR3: CASSLRLDGNTIYF
length: 15; J: TRBJ2-2; V: TRBV5-1; CDR3: CASSLRTENTGELFF
length: 17; J: TRBJ2-7; V: TRBV14; CDR3: CASSARTSGRGLGEQYF
length: 16; J: TRBJ2-3; V: TRBV6-6; CDR3: CASSYGSGPRADTQYF
length: 15; J: TRBJ2-1; V: TRBV5-1; CDR3: CASSLVVGSFNEQFF
length: 17; J: TRBJ2-2; V: TRBV7-8; CDR3: CASSYNRDRANTGELFF
length: 13; J: TRBJ1-2; V: TRBV5-4; CDR3: CASSRTGGQGYTF
length: 15; J: TRBJ2-7; V: TRBV2; CDR3: CASSAQGRGPYEQYF
length: 13; J: TRBJ1-3; V: TRBV12-3/TRBV12-4; CDR3: CASRGQGEHTIYF
length: 15; J: TRBJ2-2; V: TRBV6-5; CDR3: CASSYSWDTAGELFF
length: 14; J: TRBJ1-1; V: TRBV2; CDR3: CASSVGQGNTEAFF
length: 15; J: TRBJ2-2; V: TRBV2; CDR3: CASSGSGRASGELFF
length: 15; J: TRBJ2-1; V: TRBV5-1; CDR3: CASSLGQPSNNEQFF
length: 17; J: TRBJ2-3; V: TRBV10-3; CDR3: CAIGVLPTSGVTDTQYF
length: 16; J: TRBJ2-5; V: TRBV27; CDR3: CASSLWAGPLQETQYF
length: 15; J: TRBJ2-1; V: TRBV6-2/TRBV6-3; CDR3: CASSYTSGIYNEQFF
length: 13; J: TRBJ2-2; V: TRBV15; CDR3: CATLSGAAGELFF
length: 17; J: TRBJ1-5; V: TRBV18; CDR3: CASSPGVGGFSNQPQHF
length: 15; J: TRBJ2-7; V: TRBV6-2/TRBV6-3; CDR3: CASSRPGIAGDEQYF
length: 13; J: TRBJ1-6; V: TRBV6-5; CDR3: CASSAGLYSPLHF
length: 16; J: TRBJ1-5; V: TRBV7-8; CDR3: CASSFSGVYGNQPQHF
length: 17; J: TRBJ1-2; V: TRBV5-4; CDR3: CASSPVHRGMGNYGYTF
length: 13; J: TRBJ2-7; V: TRBV5-6; CDR3: CASSLNRVYEQYF
length: 15; J: TRBJ2-2; V: TRBV11-1; CDR3: CASSYGETATGELFF
length: 13; J: TRBJ2-2; V: TRBV4-1; CDR3: CASSRQITGELFF
length: 14; J: TRBJ1-2; V: TRBV2; CDR3: CAIYRQGINYGYTF
length: 15; J: TRBJ1-5; V: TRBV6-5; CDR3: CASSSGRGFFQPQHF
length: 14; J: TRBJ1-1; V: TRBV18; CDR3: CASSPQDIYTEAFF
length: 18; J: TRBJ2-7; V: TRBV19; CDR3: CASSISGTSETLGYEQYF
length: 17; J: TRBJ1-1; V: TRBV28; CDR3: CASRLLGTGSSNTEAFF
length: 15; J: TRBJ1-1; V: TRBV28; CDR3: CASIRDRGRNTEAFF
length: 15; J: TRBJ2-7; V: TRBV7-9; CDR3: CASSKNRDSRGEQYF
length: 16; J: TRBJ1-3; V: TRBV14; CDR3: CASSQEIGRSGNTIYF
length: 13; J: TRBJ2-1; V: TRBV5-1; CDR3: CASCRTVHDEQFF
length: 15; J: TRBJ1-5; V: TRBV28; CDR3: CASRPTGRGNQPQHF
length: 20; J: TRBJ2-1; V: TRBV11-3; CDR3: CASSLRGGLAGGPKYNEQFF
length: 15; J: TRBJ2-7; V: TRBV9; CDR3: CASTPRDGSSYEQYF
length: 14; J: TRBJ1-5; V: TRBV5-5; CDR3: CASSWGTGNQPQHF